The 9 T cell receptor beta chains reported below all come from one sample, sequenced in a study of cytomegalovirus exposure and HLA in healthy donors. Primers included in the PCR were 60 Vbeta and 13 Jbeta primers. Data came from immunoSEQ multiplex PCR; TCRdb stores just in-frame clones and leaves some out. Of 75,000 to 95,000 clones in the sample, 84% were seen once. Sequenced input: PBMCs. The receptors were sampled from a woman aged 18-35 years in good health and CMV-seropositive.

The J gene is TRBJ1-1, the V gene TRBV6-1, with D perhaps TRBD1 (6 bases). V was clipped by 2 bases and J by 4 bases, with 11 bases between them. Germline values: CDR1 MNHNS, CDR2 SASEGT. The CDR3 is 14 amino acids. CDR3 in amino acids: CASSEPGVSTEAFF. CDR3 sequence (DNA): TGTGCCAGCAGTGAACCAGGGGTGAGCACTGAAGCTTTCTTT.

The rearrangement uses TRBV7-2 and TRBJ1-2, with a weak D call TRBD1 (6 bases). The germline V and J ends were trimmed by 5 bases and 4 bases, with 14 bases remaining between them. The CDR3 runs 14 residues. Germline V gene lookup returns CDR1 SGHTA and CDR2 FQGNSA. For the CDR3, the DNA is TGTGCCAGCAGCCCGACAGGTCAGGCCTATGGCTACACCTTC. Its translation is CASSPTGQAYGYTF. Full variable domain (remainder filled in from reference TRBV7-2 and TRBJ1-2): GAGVSQSPSNKVTEKGKDVELRCDPISGHTALYWYRQSLGQGLEFLIYFQGNSAPDKSGLPSDRFSAERTGGSVSTLTIQRTQQEDSAVYLCASSPTGQAYGYTFGSGTRLTVV.

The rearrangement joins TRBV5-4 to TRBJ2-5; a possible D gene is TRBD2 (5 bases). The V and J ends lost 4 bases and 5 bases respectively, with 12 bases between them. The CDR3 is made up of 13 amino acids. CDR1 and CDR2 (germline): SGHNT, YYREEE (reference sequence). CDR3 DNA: TGTGCCAGCAGCGGAGGTCGTGACGAGACCCAGTACTTC. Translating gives CASSGGRDETQYF. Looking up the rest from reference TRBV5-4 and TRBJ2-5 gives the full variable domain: ETGVTQSPTHLIKTRGQQVTLRCSSQSGHNTVSWYQQALGQGPQFIFQYYREEENGRGNFPPRFSGLQFPNYSSELNVNALELDDSALYLCASSGGRDETQYFGPGTRLLVL.

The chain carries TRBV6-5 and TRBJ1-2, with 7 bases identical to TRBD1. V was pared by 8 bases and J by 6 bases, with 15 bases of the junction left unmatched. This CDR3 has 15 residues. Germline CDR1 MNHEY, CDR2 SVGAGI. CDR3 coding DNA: TGTGCCAGCGCGACCTACGGACAGGATAGCGATGGCTACACCTTC. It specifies CASATYGQDSDGYTF.

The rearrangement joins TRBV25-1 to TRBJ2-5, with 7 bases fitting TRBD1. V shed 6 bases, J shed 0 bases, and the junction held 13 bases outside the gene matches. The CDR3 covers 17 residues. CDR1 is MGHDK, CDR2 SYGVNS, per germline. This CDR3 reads CASRGTVPSLHQETQYF. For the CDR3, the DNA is TGTGCCAGCAGAGGGACAGTCCCTAGTCTGCACCAAGAGACCCAGTACTTC.

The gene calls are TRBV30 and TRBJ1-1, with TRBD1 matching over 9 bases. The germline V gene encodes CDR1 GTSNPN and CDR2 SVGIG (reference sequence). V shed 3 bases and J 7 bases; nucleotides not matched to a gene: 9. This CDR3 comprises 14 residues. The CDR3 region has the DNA TGTGCCTGGAGGACGGGACAGGGAAGGGGTGAAGCTTTCTTT. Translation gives CAWRTGQGRGEAFF. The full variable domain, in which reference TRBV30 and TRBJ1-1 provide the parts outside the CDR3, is SQTIHQWPATLVQPVGSPLSLECTVEGTSNPNLYWYRQAAGRGLQLLFYSVGIGQISSEVPQNLSASRPQDRQFILSSKKLLLSDSGFYLCAWRTGQGRGEAFFGQGTRLTVV.

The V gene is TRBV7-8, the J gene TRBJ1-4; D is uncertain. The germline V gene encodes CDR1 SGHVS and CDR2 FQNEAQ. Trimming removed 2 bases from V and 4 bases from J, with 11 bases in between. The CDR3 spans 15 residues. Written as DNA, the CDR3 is TGTGCCAGCAGCTTAAGCGGGCCGGTTAATGAAAAACTGTTTTTT. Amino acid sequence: CASSLSGPVNEKLFF.

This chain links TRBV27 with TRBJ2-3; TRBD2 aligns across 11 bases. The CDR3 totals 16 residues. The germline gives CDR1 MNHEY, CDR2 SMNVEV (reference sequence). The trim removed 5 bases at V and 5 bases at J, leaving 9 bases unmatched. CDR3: CASSPLSGRAKDTQYF. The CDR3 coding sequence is TGTGCCAGCAGTCCGCTTAGCGGGAGGGCCAAAGATACGCAGTATTTT.

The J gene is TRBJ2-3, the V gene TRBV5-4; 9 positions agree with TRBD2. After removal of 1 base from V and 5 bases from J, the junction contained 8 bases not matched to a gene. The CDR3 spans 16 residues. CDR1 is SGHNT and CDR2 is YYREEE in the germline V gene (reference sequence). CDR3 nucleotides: TGTGCCAGCAGCTTGTTTGGCGGGAGGGCCGGAGATACGCAGTATTTT. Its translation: CASSLFGGRAGDTQYF.